The next 13 T cell receptor beta chains were all read from a single sample in a study of regulatory T cells in long-lasting Graves disease. Sample time point: newly diagnosed GD, antithyroid drugs for less than 3 months. Following extraction of RNA from PBMCs, that RNA was used to make the TCR library. Libraries of TCR beta came from iRepertoire HTBI primers plus Arm-PCR of CDR3 regions. MiXCR was run by TCRdb on the multiplex PCR reads, yielding one entry per CDR3 protein. The top ten hold more than 10% of the sample, which has hundreds of thousands of distinct CDR3 sequences, around 16% seen once. The same sample was also used in a study of T cells in Graves' hyperthyroidism and ophthalmopathy.

The material was peripheral blood mononuclear cells (PBMCs), obtained at new diagnosis, from a patient treated with antithyroid drugs. These receptors all come from a man between 18 and 29 years old with Graves disease.

This clonotype showed up many times. This chain connects TRBV13 to TRBJ2-7; D might be TRBD1 or TRBD2, each matching 5 bases. The CDR3 covers 13 residues. V was trimmed by 7 bases and J by 5 bases, leaving 15 bases between them. Per the germline V gene, CDR1 is PRHDT and CDR2 is FYEKMQ (reference sequence). CDR3 in amino acids: CASNTRDLHEQYF. CDR3 DNA: TGTGCCAGCAACACCAGGGACCTCCACGAGCAGTACTTC.

This clonotype came up many times. The DNA of the CDR3 is TGTGCCAGCAGTCCCTTGAACACTGAAGCTTTCTTT. Translated, it gives CASSPLNTEAFF. The chain is built from TRBV18 and TRBJ1-1; D is ambiguous. The CDR3 runs to 12 residues. V lost 8 bases and J lost 0, with 7 bases in between. Germline-derived CDR1 and CDR2 are KGHSH and LQKENI. Supplemented by reference TRBV18 and TRBJ1-1, the full variable domain reads NAGVMQNPRHLVRRRGQEARLRCSPMKGHSHVYWYRQLPEEGLKFMVYLQKENIIDESGMPKERFSAEFPKEGPSILRIQQVVRGDSAAYFCASSPLNTEAFFGQGTRLTVV.

The chain couples TRBV5-1 to TRBJ2-2, with D possibly matching TRBD1 (6 bases). Germline values: CDR1 SGHRS, CDR2 YFSETQ. Trimming removed 0 bases at V and 5 bases at J, with 20 bases between. The length of the CDR3 is 18 residues. In DNA, the CDR3 is TGCGCCAGCAGCTTGGTTATGTCCCGGGCCAGGGGTACCGGGGAGCTGTTTTTT. This translates into CASSLVMSRARGTGELFF.

This clonotype was found many times. This rearrangement joins TRBV10-3 to TRBJ2-1; TRBD2 aligns across 8 bases. Germline values: CDR1 ENHRY, CDR2 SYGVKD. V was clipped by 8 bases and J by 8 bases; unmatched bases: 8. The CDR3 sequence is 13 residues long. CDR3 loop: CAIGREARDEQFF. The CDR3 bases are TGTGCCATCGGGCGGGAGGCCCGGGATGAGCAGTTCTTC.

The rearrangement links TRBV19 to TRBJ2-3, with 8 positions matching TRBD1. The germline V gene encodes CDR1 LNHDA and CDR2 SQIVND (reference sequence). Trimming cost V 3 bases and J 4 bases; bases outside gene matches: 3. The CDR3 sequence is 14 residues long. CDR3 sequence: CASSIGQGPDTQYF. The DNA for the CDR3 is TGTGCCAGTAGTATCGGACAGGGCCCAGATACGCAGTATTTT. Full variable domain (remainder filled in from reference TRBV19 and TRBJ2-3): DGGITQSPKYLFRKEGQNVTLSCEQNLNHDAMYWYRQDPGQGLRLIYYSQIVNDFQKGDIAEGYSVSREKKESFPLTVTSAQKNPTAFYLCASSIGQGPDTQYFGPGTRLTVL.

This clonotype was seen more than once but under ten times. J is TRBJ2-1 and V is TRBV6-1, with D perhaps TRBD2 (6 bases). Germline V gene data show CDR1 as MNHNS and CDR2 as SASEGT. The V gene lost 5 bases and the J gene lost 8 bases, with 19 bases spanning the gap. This CDR3 has 15 residues. CDR3 nucleotides: TGTGCCAGCAGTCTCCGGAGGGCCGGTACTGATGAGCAGTTCTTC. Protein sequence: CASSLRRAGTDEQFF.

This sequence joins TRBV2 and TRBJ1-2; 7 positions agree with TRBD1. The CDR3 length is 13 residues. CDR1 SNHLY and CDR2 FYNNEI come from the germline V gene. The trim removed 6 bases at V and 7 bases at J, leaving 8 bases unmatched. CDR3 sequence reads: CASRGGGASGYTF. The CDR3 DNA is TGTGCCAGCAGAGGAGGGGGCGCGTCTGGCTACACCTTC.

This clonotype has a count of ten or more. This chain joins TRBV12-3 or TRBV12-4 and TRBJ1-5; D gene unclear. This CDR3 contains 14 residues. Between the trimmed V and J ends, which lost 6 bases and 2 bases, there was a span of 11 bases. CDR3 sequence (DNA): TGTGCCAGCAGCCCCGGGGAGGGCAATCAGCCCCAGCATTTT. It yields the protein CASSPGEGNQPQHF.

This clonotype has a count of ten or more. CDR3 in DNA: TGTGCCAGCAGTAAGGGGGCTCGTGGGTTGAATGAGCAGTTCTTC. Its translation is CASSKGARGLNEQFF. The rearrangement links TRBV2 to TRBJ2-1; 7 positions agree with TRBD1. This CDR3 region has 15 residues. CDR1 and CDR2 (germline): SNHLY, FYNNEI. V was clipped by 5 bases and J by 7 bases; unmatched bases: 11.

This clonotype appeared many times. The CDR3 sequence is CSVEGLGTYEQYF. CDR3 nucleotide sequence: TGCAGCGTTGAAGGACTCGGTACCTACGAGCAGTACTTC. The rearrangement joins TRBV29-1 to TRBJ2-7; D uncertain. This CDR3 spans 13 amino acids. V gave up 1 base and J gave up 2 bases, with 9 bases separating them. Germline CDR1 and CDR2: SQVTM and ANQGSEA.

This clonotype was detected many times. The V and J genes are TRBV6-4 and TRBJ2-5; possibly TRBD2 for D (5 bases). V lost 10 bases and J 5 bases, leaving 23 bases between the germline ends. From germline, CDR1 is MRHNA and CDR2 SNTAGT. This CDR3 contains 15 residues. CDR3 in DNA: TGTGCCACTACCCCTCAGACCCTCACGGGGGAGACCCAGTACTTC. Encoded protein: CATTPQTLTGETQYF.

This clonotype was picked up many times. The V and J genes are TRBV6-1 and TRBJ1-2; D might be TRBD1 (6 bases). Germline V CDR1 and CDR2: MNHNS, SASEGT. Trimming pared 9 bases from V and 4 bases from J, leaving 12 bases between. The CDR3 length is 12 residues. CDR3 region: CASFRGGYGYTF. The CDR3 coding sequence is TGTGCCAGTTTCAGAGGGGGCTATGGCTACACCTTC.

This clonotype was observed at least ten times. This rearrangement joins TRBV19 to TRBJ1-1, with 8 nucleotides matching TRBD1. V lost 10 bases and J lost 0; bases outside the gene matches: 7. The CDR3 contains 14 residues. Germline-derived CDR1 and CDR2 are LNHDA and SQIVND (reference sequence). The CDR3 DNA follows: TGTGCCACCCGCCGGGACAGGCTGAACACTGAAGCTTTCTTT. It specifies CATRRDRLNTEAFF.